One sample yielded the 14 T cell receptor beta chains listed below, sequenced in a study of cytomegalovirus exposure and HLA in healthy donors. Here immunoSEQ multiplex PCR was the method, and the copy in TCRdb shows in-frame clones only, minus some. The sample has approximately 58,000 clones, over 85% seen once; the top ten hold 5.8%. Sequencing was done on a sample of PBMCs. These receptors came from a woman between 18 and 29 years old in good health and CMV-seropositive.

This sequence joins TRBV10-3 and TRBJ1-1, with 8 nucleotides matching TRBD1. V shed 6 bases and J 1 base; nucleotides not matched to a gene: 4. The CDR3 contains 14 residues. Germline CDR1 ENHRY, CDR2 SYGVKD. DNA of the CDR3: TGTGCCATCAGACGGGACAGGAAGAACACTGAAGCTTTCTTT. This encodes CAIRRDRKNTEAFF.

This clone occurred once. Here the CDR3 DNA reads TGTGCCAGCAGCTTGAGGACAGGGGAGGAGACCCAGTACTTC. As protein: CASSLRTGEETQYF. V is TRBV5-8 and J is TRBJ2-5; 9 bases are a match to TRBD1. This CDR3 is 14 amino acids long. CDR1 is SGHTS, CDR2 YDEGEE, per germline. Losses at the gene ends were 1 base for V and 5 bases for J; bases not matched to a gene: 3.

There are a few counts of this clone. CDR3 sequence: CASRWSNSGELFF. The CDR3 DNA sequence: TGCGCCAGCAGGTGGTCGAATAGTGGGGAGCTGTTTTTT. The chain has TRBV4-1 and TRBJ2-2, with D unresolved. CDR1 and CDR2 (germline): MGHRA, YSYEKL. The CDR3 extends over 13 amino acids. Trimming pared 6 bases from V and 8 bases from J, leaving 13 bases between.

The rearrangement links TRBV6-5 to TRBJ1-2; D not certain. Trimming took 2 bases from V and 2 from J, leaving 3 bases between them. Germline assignment: CDR1 MNHEY and CDR2 SVGAGI. This CDR3 comprises 12 residues. Written as DNA, the CDR3 is TGTGCCAGCAGTTACGGCAACTATGGCTACACCTTC. Translation: CASSYGNYGYTF.

This clone appeared once. The rearrangement joins TRBV7-3 to TRBJ2-2, with unresolved D. Per germline, CDR1 SGHTA and CDR2 FQGTGA. This CDR3 is 12 amino acids long. Trimming removed 4 bases at V and 6 bases at J, with 6 bases between. CDR3 in amino acids: CASSSHAGELFF. The CDR3 region has the DNA TGTGCCAGCAGCTCACACGCCGGGGAGCTGTTTTTT.

The chain uses TRBV19 and TRBJ1-4; no firm D call. Per germline, CDR1 LNHDA and CDR2 SQIVND (reference sequence). Trimming removed 5 bases from V and 7 bases from J, with 8 bases in between. CDR3 length equals 12 residues. CDR3 bases: TGTGCCAGTAGTGTTCCTTTTGAAAAACTGTTTTTT. Its translation: CASSVPFEKLFF.

V is TRBV9 and J is TRBJ1-5; D uncertain. With 4 bases removed from V and 1 base from J, the gap between germline ends came to 6 bases. CDR1 and CDR2 (germline): SGDLS, YYNGEE. The CDR3 is made up of 13 amino acids. The CDR3: CASSPHSNQPQHF. The CDR3 nucleotides are TGTGCCAGCAGCCCACACAGCAATCAGCCCCAGCATTTT. Looking up the rest from reference TRBV9 and TRBJ1-5 gives the full variable domain: DSGVTQTPKHLITATGQRVTLRCSPRSGDLSVYWYQQSLDQGLQFLIQYYNGEERAKGNILERFSAQQFPDLHSELNLSSLELGDSALYFCASSPHSNQPQHFGDGTRLSIL.

The chain has TRBV28 and TRBJ1-3; D is unclear. Germline V gene lookup returns CDR1 MDHEN and CDR2 SYDVKM. V was clipped by 2 bases and J by 0 bases, with 11 bases between them. CDR3 length equals 16 residues. This CDR3 reads CASSLLGRSSGNTIYF. For the CDR3, the DNA is TGTGCCAGCAGTTTACTCGGCAGGTCCTCTGGAAACACCATATATTTT.

The chain carries TRBV7-3 and TRBJ2-1, with 10 bases identical to TRBD2. The ends lost 5 bases at V and 5 bases at J; junction bases unmatched: 9. The CDR3 is 16 amino acids. Per germline, CDR1 SGHTA and CDR2 FQGTGA. The CDR3: CASSAWTSGDHNEQFF. The CDR3 DNA sequence: TGTGCCAGCAGCGCTTGGACTAGCGGAGATCACAATGAGCAGTTCTTC.

The rearrangement joins TRBV28 to TRBJ1-1; the D is unclear. The CDR3 spans 13 residues. Germline loops: CDR1 MDHEN, CDR2 SYDVKM. Trimming took 5 bases from V and 5 from J, leaving 12 bases between them. In nucleotides, the CDR3 is TGTGCCAGCAGTAAACCCGGGTGGACTGAAGCTTTCTTT. Its translation: CASSKPGWTEAFF.

The chain has TRBV10-3 and TRBJ2-5; 7 positions agree with TRBD2. CDR1 and CDR2 from the germline V gene are ENHRY and SYGVKD. The CDR3 is 16 amino acids. V lost 4 bases and J lost 0; bases outside the gene matches: 8. For the CDR3, the DNA is TGTGCCATCAGTGTCTCGGGGGAGGGCTACCAAGAGACCCAGTACTTC. Its translation is CAISVSGEGYQETQYF.

The rearrangement links TRBV7-8 to TRBJ2-7; perhaps TRBD1 as D (5 bases). The CDR3 spans 14 residues. V lost 3 bases and J lost 3, with 12 bases in between. The V gene's germline CDR1 is SGHVS and CDR2 FQNEAQ. The CDR3, as DNA: TGTGCCAGCAGCTTTAAGCCTAGGGGCTACGAGCAGTACTTC. This sequence encodes CASSFKPRGYEQYF.

The genes are TRBV28 and TRBJ1-2, with a weak D call TRBD1 (6 bases). In germline, CDR1 is MDHEN, CDR2 SYDVKM. Trimming removed 4 bases at V and 4 bases at J, with 13 bases between. The CDR3 contains 14 residues. CDR3: CASSSPRTAYGYTF. The CDR3 nucleotides read TGTGCCAGCAGTTCCCCCCGGACAGCCTATGGCTACACCTTC.

This clone was observed once. This chain joins TRBV5-4 and TRBJ1-5; TRBD1 aligns across 7 bases. The V gene's germline CDR1 is SGHNT and CDR2 YYREEE (reference sequence). V dropped 4 bases and J dropped 4; count of bases not matched to a gene: 8. The CDR3 length is 15 residues. The CDR3 region has the DNA TGTGCCAGCAGCCGTGGGACAGACCCAAATCAGCCCCAGCATTTT. Encoded protein: CASSRGTDPNQPQHF.